These 18 T cell receptor beta chains came from one sample sequenced in a study of vaccination and CD4 T cells after COVID-19. No antigen has been assigned to these receptors. Treatment described: approximately 10-day PBMC culture with coronavirus spike peptide pools or control peptides (ViraFEST assay). Cultured CD4+ T-cell DNA underwent Oncomine TCR Beta short-read sequencing. TCRdb recomputed calls from the PCR reads with MiXCR, one row per CDR3 protein. The sample contains 9,000 to 13,000 distinct CDR3 sequences, 41% of which appear only once. This specimen consisted of CD4+ T cells from blood, cultured in vitro, obtained after SARS-CoV-2 vaccination. Receptor source: a human donor who had recovered from COVID-19.

The CDR3 reads CASSLVGSPGNIQYF. The CDR3 DNA follows: TGTGCCAGCAGCTTAGTGGGCAGTCCGGGAAACATTCAGTACTTC. The rearrangement joins TRBV7-2 to TRBJ2-4; D remains unclear. Between the trimmed V and J ends, which lost 1 base and 6 bases, there was a span of 13 bases. The length of the CDR3 is 15 residues. Looked up from germline, CDR1 is SGHTA and CDR2 is FQGNSA.

V is TRBV7-9 and J is TRBJ2-3; D gene ambiguous. Per the germline V gene, CDR1 is SEHNR and CDR2 is FQNEAQ (reference sequence). V was pared by 1 base and J by 2 bases, with 19 bases between. CDR3 length equals 18 residues. CDR3 in amino acids: CASSLGLTWSPLTDTQYF. CDR3 coding DNA: TGTGCCAGCAGCTTAGGCCTAACATGGTCACCACTCACAGATACGCAGTATTTT.

This clonotype has just a few counts. CDR3 coding DNA: TGTGCCAGCTCACCACTATCCTCGGGGAACACAGATACGCAGTATTTT. Translating gives CASSPLSSGNTDTQYF. The chain employs TRBV18 and TRBJ2-3; weak D call: TRBD2 (5 bases). The CDR3 consists of 16 residues. Per germline, CDR1 KGHSH and CDR2 LQKENI. Trimming shortened V by 1 base and J by 2 bases, and 13 bases separated the two germline ends.

This clonotype was observed a handful of times. The rearrangement links TRBV6-1 to TRBJ1-1; D unclear. V dropped 5 bases and J dropped 11 bases, with 12 bases sitting between them. This CDR3 is 11 amino acids long. Germline CDR1 reads MNHNS; CDR2 reads SASEGT. The CDR3 sequence is CASSQTSGAFF. Written as DNA, the CDR3 is TGTGCCAGCAGTCAGACCTCTGGGGCTTTCTTT.

The chain employs TRBV6-1 and TRBJ2-3, with D perhaps matching TRBD2 (6 bases). Trimming removed 3 bases at V and 6 bases at J, with 10 bases between. Germline V gives CDR1 MNHNS, CDR2 SASEGT. The CDR3 has 13 amino acids. The CDR3 loop reads CASSEVGGDTQYF. CDR3 coding DNA: TGTGCCAGCAGTGAGGTTGGGGGGGATACGCAGTATTTT.

Only a few counts were recorded for this clonotype. This chain uses TRBV7-2 with TRBJ1-2, with 8 bases lining up with TRBD1. Germline V CDR1 and CDR2: SGHTA, FQGNSA. CDR3 size: 14 residues. The trim removed 7 bases at V and 7 bases at J, leaving 11 bases unmatched. In nucleotides, the CDR3 is TGTGCCAGCACTCCTTCGACAGGGGTTTTTGGCTACACCTTC. Amino acids: CASTPSTGVFGYTF. Using reference TRBV7-2 and TRBJ1-2 for the parts outside the CDR3, the full variable domain is GAGVSQSPSNKVTEKGKDVELRCDPISGHTALYWYRQSLGQGLEFLIYFQGNSAPDKSGLPSDRFSAERTGGSVSTLTIQRTQQEDSAVYLCASTPSTGVFGYTFGSGTRLTVV.

The J gene is TRBJ2-3, the V gene TRBV12-3 or TRBV12-4; the match to TRBD1 covers 8 bases. The CDR3 runs to 14 residues. The V and J ends lost 6 bases and 2 bases, in that order; junction bases with no gene match: 4. The CDR3 DNA reads TGTGCCAGCAGCGGGGGACAGGACACAGATACGCAGTATTTT. Protein product: CASSGGQDTDTQYF.

This chain connects TRBV21-1 to TRBJ1-2. TRBV21-1 is a pseudogene segment. The CDR3 is made up of 14 amino acids. This chain's CDR3 is CASSKWEDLYGYTF. The CDR3 bases are TGTGCCAGCAGCAAATGGGAAGACCTCTATGGCTACACCTTC.

The rearrangement uses TRBV7-2 and TRBJ2-1, with 10 bases lining up with TRBD2. V was pared by 2 bases and J by 0 bases, with 1 base of the junction left unmatched. The germline V gene has CDR1 SGHTA and CDR2 FQGNSA. CDR3 length: 16 residues. The chain's CDR3 is CASSLSSGGSYNEQFF. The CDR3 DNA sequence: TGTGCCAGCAGCTTATCTAGCGGGGGCTCCTACAATGAGCAGTTCTTC.

The genes are TRBV5-6 and TRBJ1-1; 7 bases are a match to TRBD1. This CDR3 has 14 amino acids. Germline lookup yields CDR1 SGHDT and CDR2 YYEEEE. The V segment lost 3 bases and the J segment 1 base; nucleotides outside the gene matches: 3. Here the CDR3 reads CASSWGQRNTEAFF. DNA of the CDR3: TGTGCCAGCAGCTGGGGACAGCGGAACACTGAAGCTTTCTTT.

In its sample, this clonotype was seen a few times. This chain uses TRBV11-2 with TRBJ2-5, with a tentative D call TRBD1 (5 bases). Deletions cut 1 base from V and 3 bases from J, with 6 bases between. The CDR3 extends over 13 amino acids. Per the germline V gene, CDR1 is SGHAT and CDR2 is FQNNGV. This CDR3 is CASSLAREETQYF. The CDR3 DNA reads TGTGCCAGCAGCTTAGCCAGGGAAGAGACCCAGTACTTC.

About this clonotype itself: The junction differs from germline at one of its ends, possibly a read error. This sequence joins TRBV7-2 and TRBJ2-7; D is perhaps TRBD2 (5 bases). CDR1 is SGHTA and CDR2 is FQGNSA in the germline V gene. The CDR3 consists of 11 residues. The CDR3 region has the DNA TGTGCCAGCAGCTTATCCGGGGTGTTGGACTTC. The encoded protein is CASSLSGVLDF. The full variable domain, in which reference TRBV7-2 and TRBJ2-7 provide the parts outside the CDR3, is GAGVSQSPSNKVTEKGKDVELRCDPISGHTALYWYRQSLGQGLEFLIYFQGNSAPDKSGLPSDRFSAERTGGSVSTLTIQRTQQEDSAVYLCASSLSGVLDFGPGTRLTVT.

This clonotype was seen a handful of times. The chain recombines TRBV4-1 with TRBJ2-3; 16 bases align to TRBD2. There are 17 residues in the CDR3. Per the germline V gene, CDR1 is MGHRA and CDR2 is YSYEKL. V gave up 0 bases and J gave up 9 bases; unmatched junction bases: 6. CDR3 region: CASSQDPGTSGRGTQYF. The CDR3 DNA reads TGCGCCAGCAGCCAAGATCCGGGGACTAGCGGGAGGGGGACGCAGTATTTT.

The chain carries TRBV20-1 and TRBJ2-7; D might be TRBD2 (5 bases). This CDR3 has 14 amino acids. CDR1 is DFQATT and CDR2 is SNEGSKA in the germline V gene (reference sequence). V was pared by 6 bases and J by 5 bases, with 20 bases between. The DNA for the CDR3 is TGCAGTGCCCCACCTTTGGGGAGTAGAAACGAGCAGTACTTC. Encoded protein: CSAPPLGSRNEQYF.

About this clonotype itself: At one boundary the junction diverges from the germline segment, which might be a read error. This rearrangement joins TRBV24-1 to TRBJ2-1, with no clear D. CDR3 size: 13 residues. In germline, CDR1 is KGHDR, CDR2 SFDVKD. For the CDR3, the DNA is TGTGCTACCAGTACCGAAATAGGCGATGAGCAGTTCTTC. Translated, it gives CATSTEIGDEQFF.

The chain is built from TRBV20-1 and TRBJ2-6, with D perhaps TRBD1 (8 bases). V was trimmed by 3 bases and J by 5 bases, leaving 17 bases between them. This CDR3 contains 16 residues. From germline, CDR1 is DFQATT and CDR2 SNEGSKA (reference sequence). CDR3 in amino acids: CSARDTGGARANVLTF. The CDR3 nucleotides read TGCAGTGCTAGGGACACAGGGGGGGCGAGGGCCAACGTCCTGACTTTC.

CDR3 DNA: TGCGCCAGCACGCGATCAGGCCTTGAAAGACTAGCGGGAGGCCCCGGGACCCAGTACTTC. It yields the protein CASTRSGLERLAGGPGTQYF. The chain links TRBV5-1 to TRBJ2-5; 13 positions agree with TRBD2. V dropped 6 bases and J dropped 7; count of bases not matched to a gene: 24. The germline CDR1 and CDR2 sequences are SGHRS and YFSETQ. CDR3 size: 20 residues.

V is TRBV28 and J is TRBJ2-1, with 9 bases matching TRBD2. Unmatched junction bases numbered 5, after V lost 2 bases and J lost 6 bases. Looked up from germline, CDR1 is MDHEN and CDR2 is SYDVKM. The CDR3 is 15 residues long. The CDR3 nucleotides read TGTGCCAGCAGTTTAGCGGCTAGCGGGACCAATGAGCAGTTCTTC. Protein sequence: CASSLAASGTNEQFF.